This T cell receptor beta chain was identified during a study of blood T cells in healthy people across ages. Whole-study results and caveats: Using unsorted PBMCs precluded a conclusive naive versus antigen-experienced comparison. Strong correlation was found linking TCR beta diversity to naive T cell percentage.

Worth noting for this clonotype: The antigen is not known.

Peripheral blood, about 10 milliliters per donor, was collected. Through a sample-barcoded 5' primer and a J-beta primer mix, a second PCR was run for roughly 6 to 11 cycles. Researchers report that a template-switch adaptor with 12 random nucleotides tagged each cDNA molecule. TCRdb reprocessed the 5' RACE reads with MiXCR, giving one entry per CDR3 protein. Among 890,000 or so distinct CDR3 sequences listed, around 68% were seen once. This CDR3 spans 14 amino acids. V was pared by 1 base and J by 5 bases, with 9 bases between. The germline V gene has CDR1 LGHNA and CDR2 YSLEER. The J gene is TRBJ2-1, the V gene TRBV4-3; D unclear. The clonotype originates from a man aged 30-40 years in good health. Sequencing used blood. The DNA for the CDR3 is TGCGCCAGCAGCCAAGTCGGCTCGGACAATGAGCAGTTCTTC. Amino acid sequence: CASSQVGSDNEQFF.